This TCR beta chain was profiled in a study of CD4 and CD8 cells across lung adenocarcinoma regions. TCRdb re-derived calls from the PCR reads in MiXCR, one entry per CDR3 protein. The sample has roughly 6,800 distinct CDR3 sequences, 53% seen once; the top ten hold about 97%. Donors had localized lung adenocarcinoma, a non-small cell lung cancer. Material for sequencing was CD8+ T cells from the center of a lung tumor. The receptor comes from a male donor with lung adenocarcinoma. The CD4 and CD8 labels of this study may be unreliable.

CDR3 sequence (DNA): TGTGCCAGCAGTTATAGCCAGGGGAGTTCACCCCTCCACTTT. Amino acid sequence: CASSYSQGSSPLHF. The chain links TRBV6-5 to TRBJ1-6; weak D call: TRBD1 (6 bases). CDR3 length: 14 residues. Per the germline V gene, CDR1 is MNHEY and CDR2 is SVGAGI. Deletions cut 3 bases from V and 9 bases from J, with 12 bases between.